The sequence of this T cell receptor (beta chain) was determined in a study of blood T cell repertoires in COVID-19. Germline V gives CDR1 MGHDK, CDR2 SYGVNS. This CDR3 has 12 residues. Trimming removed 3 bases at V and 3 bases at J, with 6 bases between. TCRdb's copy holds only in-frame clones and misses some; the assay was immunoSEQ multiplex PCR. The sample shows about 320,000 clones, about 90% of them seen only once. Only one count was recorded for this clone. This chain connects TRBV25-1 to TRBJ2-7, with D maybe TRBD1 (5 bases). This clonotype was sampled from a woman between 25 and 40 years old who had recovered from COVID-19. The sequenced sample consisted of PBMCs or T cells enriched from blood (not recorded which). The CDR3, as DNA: TGTGCCAGCAGTGAGCAGGGCTACGAGCAGTACTTC. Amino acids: CASSEQGYEQYF.